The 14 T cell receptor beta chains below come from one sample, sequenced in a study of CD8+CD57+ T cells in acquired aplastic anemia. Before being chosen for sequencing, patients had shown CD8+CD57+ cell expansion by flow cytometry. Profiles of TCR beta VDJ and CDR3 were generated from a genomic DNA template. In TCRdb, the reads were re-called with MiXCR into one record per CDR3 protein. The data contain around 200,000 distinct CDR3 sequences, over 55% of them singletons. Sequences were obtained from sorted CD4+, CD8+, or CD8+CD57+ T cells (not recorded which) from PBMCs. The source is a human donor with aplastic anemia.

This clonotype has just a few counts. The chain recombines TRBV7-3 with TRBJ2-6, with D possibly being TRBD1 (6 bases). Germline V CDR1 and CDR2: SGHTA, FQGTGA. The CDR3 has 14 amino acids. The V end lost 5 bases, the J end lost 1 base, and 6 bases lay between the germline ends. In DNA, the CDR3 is TGTGCCAGCAGCACAGGGTCTGGGGCCAACGTCCTGACTTTC. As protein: CASSTGSGANVLTF.

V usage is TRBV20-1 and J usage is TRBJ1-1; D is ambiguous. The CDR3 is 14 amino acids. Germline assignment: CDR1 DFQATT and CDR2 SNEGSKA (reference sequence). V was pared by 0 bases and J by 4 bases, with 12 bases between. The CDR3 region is CSARDAQRTTEAFF. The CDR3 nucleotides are TGCAGTGCTAGAGATGCCCAAAGGACCACTGAAGCTTTCTTT.

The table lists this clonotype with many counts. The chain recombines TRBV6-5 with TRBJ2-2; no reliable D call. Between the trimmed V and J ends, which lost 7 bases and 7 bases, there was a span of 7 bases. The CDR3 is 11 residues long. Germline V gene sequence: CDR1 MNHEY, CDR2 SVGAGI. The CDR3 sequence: CASTFGGELFF. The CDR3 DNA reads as TGTGCCAGCACGTTCGGCGGGGAGCTGTTTTTT.

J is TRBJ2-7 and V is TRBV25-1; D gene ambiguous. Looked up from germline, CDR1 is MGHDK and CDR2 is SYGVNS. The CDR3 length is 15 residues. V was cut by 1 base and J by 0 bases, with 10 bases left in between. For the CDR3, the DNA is TGTGCCAGCAGTGAATCTGGGTCTAGCTCCTACGAGCAGTACTTC. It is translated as CASSESGSSSYEQYF.

CDR3 sequence reads: CASSWGTAAYEQYF. CDR3 DNA sequence: TGCGCCAGCAGCTGGGGGACGGCTGCCTACGAGCAGTACTTC. The chain has TRBV5-1 and TRBJ2-7; D assignment may be TRBD1 or TRBD2 (5 bases each). The germline CDR1 and CDR2 sequences are SGHRS and YFSETQ. V was trimmed by 3 bases and J by 2 bases, leaving 12 bases between them. The CDR3 contains 14 residues.

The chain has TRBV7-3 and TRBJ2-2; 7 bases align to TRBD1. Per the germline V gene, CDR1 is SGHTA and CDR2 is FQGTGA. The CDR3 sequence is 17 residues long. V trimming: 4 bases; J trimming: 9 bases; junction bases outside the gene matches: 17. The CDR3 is CASSSRPQGGSRWELFF. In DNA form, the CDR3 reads TGTGCCAGCAGCTCCCGCCCACAAGGGGGCTCCAGGTGGGAGCTGTTTTTT.

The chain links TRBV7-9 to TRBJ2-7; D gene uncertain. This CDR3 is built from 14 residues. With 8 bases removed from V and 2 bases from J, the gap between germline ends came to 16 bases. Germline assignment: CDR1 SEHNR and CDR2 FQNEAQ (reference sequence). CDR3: CASASTGETYEQYF. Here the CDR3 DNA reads TGTGCCAGCGCCTCAACGGGCGAAACCTACGAGCAGTACTTC.

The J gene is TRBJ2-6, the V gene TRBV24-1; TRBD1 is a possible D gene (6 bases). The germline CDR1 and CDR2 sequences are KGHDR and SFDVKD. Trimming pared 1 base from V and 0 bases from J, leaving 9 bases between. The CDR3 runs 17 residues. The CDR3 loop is CATSDLGQSSGANVLTF. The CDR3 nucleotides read TGTGCCACCAGTGATTTAGGACAGTCCTCTGGGGCCAACGTCCTGACTTTC.

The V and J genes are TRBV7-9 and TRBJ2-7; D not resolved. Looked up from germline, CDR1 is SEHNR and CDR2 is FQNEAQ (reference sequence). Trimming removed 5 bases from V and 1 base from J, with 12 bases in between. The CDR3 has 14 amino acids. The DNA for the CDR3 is TGTGCCAGCAGCCCGAAAGTGGGGTCCTACGAGCAGTACTTC. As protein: CASSPKVGSYEQYF. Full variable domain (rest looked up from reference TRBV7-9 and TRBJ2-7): DTGVSQNPRHKITKRGQNVTFRCDPISEHNRLYWYRQTLGQGPEFLTYFQNEAQLEKSRLLSDRFSAERPKGSFSTLEIQRTEQGDSAMYLCASSPKVGSYEQYFGPGTRLTVT.

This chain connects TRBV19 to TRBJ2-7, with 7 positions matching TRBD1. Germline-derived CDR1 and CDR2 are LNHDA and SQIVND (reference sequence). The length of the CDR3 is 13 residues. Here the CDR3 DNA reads TGTGCGACAAGCTGGGACAGCTCCTACGAGCAGTACTTC. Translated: CATSWDSSYEQYF.

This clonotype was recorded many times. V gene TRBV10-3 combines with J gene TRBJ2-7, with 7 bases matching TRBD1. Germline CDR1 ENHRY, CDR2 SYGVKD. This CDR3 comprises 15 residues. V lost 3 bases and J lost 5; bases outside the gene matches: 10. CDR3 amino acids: CAISEDRAIINEQYF. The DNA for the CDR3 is TGTGCCATCAGTGAAGACAGGGCGATTATCAACGAGCAGTACTTC.

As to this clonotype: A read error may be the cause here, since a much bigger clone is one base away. In nucleotides, the CDR3 is TGTGCCAGCAGTTACTCGAGGCGGGATCGGAGCACTGAAGCTTCCTTT. This encodes CASSYSRRDRSTEASF. The chain links TRBV6-5 to TRBJ1-1; D is unresolved. The CDR3 sequence is 16 residues long. CDR1 and CDR2 (germline): MNHEY, SVGAGI.

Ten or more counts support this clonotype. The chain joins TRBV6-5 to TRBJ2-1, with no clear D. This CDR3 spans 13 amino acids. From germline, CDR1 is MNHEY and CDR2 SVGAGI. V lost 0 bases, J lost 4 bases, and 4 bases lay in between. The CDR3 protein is CASSYSLYNEQFF. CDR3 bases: TGTGCCAGCAGTTACTCTCTATACAATGAGCAGTTCTTC.

The DNA of the CDR3 is TGTGCCATCAGGGGGACAGGGGGCGATACGCAGTATTTT. This encodes CAIRGTGGDTQYF. The chain carries TRBV10-3 and TRBJ2-3; 12 positions agree with TRBD1. CDR3 size: 13 residues. The germline CDR1 and CDR2 sequences are ENHRY and SYGVKD. The V segment lost 6 bases and the J segment 6 bases; nucleotides outside the gene matches: 1.